This T cell receptor (beta chain) derives from a study of T cell responses to AZD1222 COVID-19 vaccine. Study findings and constraints: Most donors were white British, females outnumbered males, and clonal diversity was possibly underestimated. Baseline antibody screening turned up just a handful of seropositive AZD1222 recipients. Vaccine-associated CD4 TCRs ranged over spike, dominating at 160-218 and 743-854.

Clones were read by immunoSEQ multiplex PCR, and TCRdb kept only the in-frame ones, dropping some. The data hold 100,000 to 150,000 clones, with approximately 88% observed a single time. Germline lookup yields CDR1 SEHNR and CDR2 FQNEAQ (reference sequence). V was pared by 5 bases and J by 0 bases, with 13 bases of the junction left unmatched. CDR3 length equals 17 residues. On this clone: Its cognate antigen is unknown.

The TCR comes from an adult in good health. Sequencing used peripheral blood, obtained on day 0 of AZD1222 vaccination. The V and J genes are TRBV7-9 and TRBJ2-7, with TRBD2 identical over 7 bases. CDR3 in amino acids: CASSPKGGAGNSYEQYF. In nucleotides, the CDR3 is TGTGCCAGCAGCCCGAAGGGAGGGGCAGGGAACTCCTACGAGCAGTACTTC.